This TCR beta chain comes out of a study of blood T cell repertoires in COVID-19. Across the whole study: The United States, Italy and Spain were the sources of the acute and convalescent COVID-19 samples. T cells, B-cell-depleted T cells, or PBMCs provided the cDNA or gDNA that served as material.

Trimming removed 6 bases from V and 0 bases from J; junction bases left unmatched: 8. This CDR3 contains 18 residues. Per germline, CDR1 ENHRY and CDR2 SYGVKD. This clone was detected only once. Authors' data handling: Reference gene primers were amplified, and this amplification served to estimate nucleated cell counts. Profiled with immunoSEQ multiplex PCR; TCRdb holds only in-frame clones, not every one. The V and J calls and clone size are taken from that table; D and trimming were inferred from the DNA. The top ten clones hold approximately 1.2% of a sample with about 86,000 clones, 82% of them seen once.

The sequencing input was peripheral blood. The TCR comes from a woman aged 80 or older with acute or convalescent COVID-19. The V call is TRBV10-3, the J call TRBJ2-2, with 12 bases identical to TRBD2. The CDR3: CAIRQGLAGAANTGELFF. Here the CDR3 DNA reads TGTGCCATCAGACAGGGACTAGCGGGTGCTGCGAACACCGGGGAGCTGTTTTTT.